The source of this T cell receptor (beta chain) is a study of shared clonotypes between healthy human individuals. Across the whole study: Donors had three CD4 naive, three CD4 memory, two CD8 naive and one CD8 memory plate apiece.

CDR1 MNHEY and CDR2 SMNVEV come from the germline V gene (reference sequence). This CDR3 is built from 12 residues. V was trimmed by 3 bases and J by 5 bases, leaving 4 bases between them. Study results and limitations: Among the subsets, naive ones generally showed larger estimated richness than memory ones. The generation probabilities recorded for non-shared clonotypes fell below those of clonotypes shared by all four donors.

On this clone itself: Its specificity is not known. Other DNA sequences within the sample encode an identical CDR3.

Memory CD4+ cells were the fraction left after CD45RA+ naive selection. Sequencing used immunoSEQ multiplex PCR; TCRdb keeps in-frame clones, though not all of them. The sample lists hundreds of thousands of clones, less than 98% occurring once. This TCR was sampled from a woman aged 25 to 39 in good health. This chain joins TRBV27 and TRBJ2-2, with unresolved D. Material: naive CD4+ T cells sorted from blood. This sample's subset: CD45RA+ positively selected. For the CDR3, the DNA is TGTGCCAGCAGTTTCGGTACCGGGGAGCTGTTTTTT. Translating gives CASSFGTGELFF.